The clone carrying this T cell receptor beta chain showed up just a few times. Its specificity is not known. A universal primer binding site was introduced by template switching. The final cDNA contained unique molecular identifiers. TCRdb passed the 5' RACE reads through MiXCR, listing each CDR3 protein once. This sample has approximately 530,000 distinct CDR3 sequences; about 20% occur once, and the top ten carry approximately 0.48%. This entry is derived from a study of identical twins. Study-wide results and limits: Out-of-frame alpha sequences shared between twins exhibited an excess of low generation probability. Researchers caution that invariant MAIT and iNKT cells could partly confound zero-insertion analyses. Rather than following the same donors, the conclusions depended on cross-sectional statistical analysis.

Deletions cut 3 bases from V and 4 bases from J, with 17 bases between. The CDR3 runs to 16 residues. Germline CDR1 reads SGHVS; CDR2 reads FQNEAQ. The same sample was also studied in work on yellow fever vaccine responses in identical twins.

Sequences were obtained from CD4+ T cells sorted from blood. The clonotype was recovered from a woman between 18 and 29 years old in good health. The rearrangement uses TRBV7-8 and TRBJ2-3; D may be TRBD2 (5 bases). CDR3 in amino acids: CASSFSQTGVADTQYF. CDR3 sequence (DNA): TGTGCCAGCAGCTTCTCTCAGACCGGGGTTGCAGATACGCAGTATTTT.